This T cell receptor beta chain was obtained from a study of blood T cell repertoires in COVID-19. For the study at large: Samples of COVID-19 (acute and convalescent) were obtained from the United States, Italy and Spain. T cells, B-cell-depleted T cells, or PBMCs provided the cDNA or gDNA that served as material.

The junction had 7 bases not matched to a gene; V was cut back by 4 bases and J by 7 bases. The CDR3 covers 15 residues. CDR1 is LGHNT and CDR2 is FRNRAP in the germline V gene. This clone occurred a few times. Original analysis: For nucleated cells, counts were estimated from reference gene primer amplification. The table came from immunoSEQ multiplex PCR; TCRdb's copy has only in-frame clones and leaves some out. V, J and clone size derive from that table, while D and trimming were established from the DNA sequence. The sample consists of fewer than 300,000 clones, 65% to 90% of them appearing once.

The genes are TRBV12-5 and TRBJ2-6; TRBD1 aligns across 7 bases. The sequencing input was peripheral blood. The receptor was isolated from a woman aged 60 to 75 with active or convalescent COVID-19. The CDR3 reads CASGSLGGVANVLTF. DNA of the CDR3: TGTGCTAGTGGTTCCCTAGGGGGCGTAGCCAACGTCCTGACTTTC. The full variable domain, with the rest looked up from reference TRBV12-5 and TRBJ2-6, is DARVTQTPRHKVTEMGQEVTMRCQPILGHNTVFWYRQTMMQGLELLAYFRNRAPLDDSGMPKDRFSAEMPDATLATLKIQPSEPRDSAVYFCASGSLGGVANVLTFGAGSRLTVL.